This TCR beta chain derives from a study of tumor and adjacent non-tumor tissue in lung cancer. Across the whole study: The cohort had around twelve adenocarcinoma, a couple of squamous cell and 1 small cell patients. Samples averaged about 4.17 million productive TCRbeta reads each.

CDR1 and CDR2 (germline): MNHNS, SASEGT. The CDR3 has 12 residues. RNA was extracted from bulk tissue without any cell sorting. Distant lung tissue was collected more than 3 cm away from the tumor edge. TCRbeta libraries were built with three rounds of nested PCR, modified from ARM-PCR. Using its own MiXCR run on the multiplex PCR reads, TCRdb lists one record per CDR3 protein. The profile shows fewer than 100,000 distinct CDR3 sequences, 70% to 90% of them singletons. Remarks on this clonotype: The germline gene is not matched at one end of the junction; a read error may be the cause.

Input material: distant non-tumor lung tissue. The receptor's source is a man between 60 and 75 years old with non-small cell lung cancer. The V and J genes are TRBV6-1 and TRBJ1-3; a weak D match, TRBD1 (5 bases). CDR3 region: CVSWTNRNIIYF. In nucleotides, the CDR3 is TGTGTCAGCTGGACAAACCGAAACATCATATATTTT.